This T cell receptor beta chain emerged from a study of blood T cells in healthy people across ages. Each of the donors had 9 to 10 milliliters of peripheral blood drawn into EDTA-treated Vacutainer tubes. A second PCR, run for 7 to 11 cycles, used a sample-barcoded 5' primer plus a J-beta primer mix. TCRdb fed the 5' RACE reads into MiXCR, producing one record per CDR3 protein. The sample holds about 1.1 million distinct CDR3 sequences; around two fifths are singletons and the top ten take about an eighth. The ends lost 8 bases at V and 4 bases at J; junction bases unmatched: 7. Germline V gives CDR1 SQVTM, CDR2 ANQGSEA. This CDR3 spans 12 amino acids. This clonotype was detected a few times.

Sequenced input: blood. V and J are TRBV29-1 and TRBJ1-1; 7 bases line up with TRBD1. This clonotype originated in a man younger than 30 in good health. Here the CDR3 reads CSTTGVGTEAFF. CDR3 DNA sequence: TGCAGCACCACAGGGGTAGGCACTGAAGCTTTCTTT.